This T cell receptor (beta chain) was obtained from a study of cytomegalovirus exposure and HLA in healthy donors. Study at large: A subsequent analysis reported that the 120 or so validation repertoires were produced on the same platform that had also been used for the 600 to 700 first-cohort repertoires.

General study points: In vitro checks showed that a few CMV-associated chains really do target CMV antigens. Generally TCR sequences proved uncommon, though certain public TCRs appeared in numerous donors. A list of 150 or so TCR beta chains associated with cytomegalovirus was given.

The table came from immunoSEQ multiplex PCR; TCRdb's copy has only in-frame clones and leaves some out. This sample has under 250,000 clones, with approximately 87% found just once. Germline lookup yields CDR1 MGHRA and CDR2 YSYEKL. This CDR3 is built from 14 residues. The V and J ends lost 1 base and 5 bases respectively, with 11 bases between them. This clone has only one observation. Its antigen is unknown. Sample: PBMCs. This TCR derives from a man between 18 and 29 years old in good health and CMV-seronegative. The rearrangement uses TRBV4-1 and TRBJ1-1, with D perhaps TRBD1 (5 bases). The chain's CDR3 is CASSQAWGKTEAFF. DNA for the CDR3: TGCGCCAGCAGCCAAGCTTGGGGCAAGACTGAAGCTTTCTTT.